This record concerns one T cell receptor (beta chain) sequence. Its target is unknown. CDR1 is SGHAT and CDR2 is FQNNGV in the germline V gene. The length of the CDR3 is 13 residues. V dropped 2 bases and J dropped 3 bases, with 8 bases sitting between them. Some clones are missing from TCRdb's copy, which holds only in-frame ones; the method was immunoSEQ multiplex PCR. The profile shows roughly 100,000 clones, 85% to 95% of them singletons. This sample is part of a study of siplizumab effects on memory and regulatory T cells. Notes on the study in general: Unstimulated subsets were the mapping target of only a minor fraction of alloreactive clones.

The sequenced material came from CD4+ T cells sorted from blood. The origin of this receptor is a human donor in good health. This chain links TRBV11-2 with TRBJ2-7; D not resolved. The CDR3 region has the DNA TGTGCCAGCAGCTTACTAGTCGTCTACGAGCAGTACTTC. This codes for CASSLLVVYEQYF.